The 29 T cell receptor beta chains in this list originate from one sample, sequenced in a study of beta chain features in type 1 diabetes. Reverse transcription of all isolated RNA meant that expressed TCRB transcripts were sequenced. Profiling relied on immunoSEQ multiplex PCR, and the TCRdb table lists in-frame clones only, not all of them. The sample has under 150,000 clones, under 60% seen once. The specimen was Tregs from blood. The receptor set was obtained from a man aged 18-30 years in good health.

This chain joins TRBV29-1 and TRBJ1-1; no clear D. Germline CDR1 reads SQVTM; CDR2 reads ANQGSEA. The CDR3 loop spans 11 amino acids. V was trimmed by 4 bases and J by 2 bases, leaving 5 bases between them. In nucleotides, the CDR3 is TGCAGCGTTGCAACAAACACTGAAGCTTTCTTT. Translating gives CSVATNTEAFF.

The V and J genes are TRBV5-6 and TRBJ1-5; 10 nucleotides align to TRBD1. Trimming removed 2 bases from V and 7 bases from J; junction bases left unmatched: 9. In germline, CDR1 is SGHDT, CDR2 YYEEEE. The CDR3 runs 16 residues. CDR3 protein: CASSFYAGTGAQPQHF. The CDR3 DNA reads TGTGCCAGCAGCTTCTATGCCGGGACAGGGGCCCAGCCCCAGCATTTT.

This chain uses TRBV6-5 with TRBJ1-2, with TRBD1 identical over 9 bases. The ends lost 6 bases at V and 3 bases at J; junction bases unmatched: 2. This CDR3 has 13 residues. Germline V gene sequence: CDR1 MNHEY, CDR2 SVGAGI. In DNA form, the CDR3 reads TGTGCCAGCAGCACAGGGGGCGACTATGGCTACACCTTC. It translates to CASSTGGDYGYTF.

V gene TRBV7-9 combines with J gene TRBJ2-1; 8 positions agree with TRBD1. Germline loops: CDR1 SEHNR, CDR2 FQNEAQ (reference sequence). The CDR3 length is 18 residues. J gave up 6 bases and V 5 bases, and 18 bases lay outside the gene matches. Written as DNA, the CDR3 is TGTGCCAGCAGCGCTAGACAGGGGACAAAACGGCGCGCCAATGAGCAGTTCTTC. It specifies CASSARQGTKRRANEQFF.

This clone was counted only a few times. V is TRBV10-3 and J is TRBJ1-2; D unclear. The V end was cut by 4 bases, the J end by 0 bases, with 6 bases between. Germline CDR1 and CDR2: ENHRY and SYGVKD. This CDR3 has 13 amino acids. For the CDR3, the DNA is TGTGCCATCAGTGGACACCCTAACTATGGCTACACCTTC. Protein product: CAISGHPNYGYTF.

The chain couples TRBV27 to TRBJ2-7; D is perhaps TRBD2 (5 bases). Trimming took off 5 bases at V and 0 bases at J, with 14 bases between the two ends. This CDR3 has 15 residues. Germline-derived CDR1 and CDR2 are MNHEY and SMNVEV (reference sequence). The CDR3 region is CASSLGYTSSYEQYF. The CDR3 region has the DNA TGTGCCAGCAGTCTGGGATACACTAGCTCCTACGAGCAGTACTTC.

This chain links TRBV29-1 with TRBJ2-7; D is unresolved. V was shortened by 6 bases and J by 0 bases, with 12 bases between the two germline ends. CDR3 size: 13 residues. The V gene's germline CDR1 is SQVTM and CDR2 ANQGSEA. This CDR3 reads CSVLSESSYEQYF. The CDR3, as DNA: TGCAGCGTCTTAAGCGAGAGCTCCTACGAGCAGTACTTC.

This clone occurred a few times. This rearrangement joins TRBV4-2 to TRBJ1-1; D is uncertain. The CDR3 extends over 15 amino acids. Germline V gene data show CDR1 as LGHNA and CDR2 as YNFKEQ. V lost 1 base to trimming and J lost 0 bases, with 9 bases between them. The CDR3 nucleotides are TGTGCCAGCAGCCAAGGTGATTCTATGAACACTGAAGCTTTCTTT. The encoded protein is CASSQGDSMNTEAFF.

This clone was counted between two and nine times. The V and J genes are TRBV18 and TRBJ2-6; the D is unclear. Germline CDR1 KGHSH, CDR2 LQKENI. Trimming removed 8 bases from V and 4 bases from J, with 6 bases in between. This CDR3 has 12 amino acids. The CDR3 nucleotides are TGTGCCAGCACGCAGGGGGCCAACGTCCTGACTTTC. Its translation is CASTQGANVLTF.

V usage is TRBV19 and J usage is TRBJ2-1, with 7 nucleotides matching TRBD1. The V gene end was trimmed by 9 bases and the J gene end by 1 base; junction bases not matched to a gene: 3. The CDR3 covers 13 residues. CDR1 and CDR2 (germline): LNHDA, SQIVND (reference sequence). As DNA, the CDR3 is TGTGCCAGCTCGGACAGGTCCTACAATGAGCAGTTCTTC. Translated: CASSDRSYNEQFF.

The chain combines TRBV2 with TRBJ2-7, with TRBD1 matching 8 bases. The ends lost 6 bases at V and 4 bases at J; junction bases unmatched: 11. Germline V gene data show CDR1 as SNHLY and CDR2 as FYNNEI. CDR3 length equals 15 residues. The CDR3 sequence: CASRRTGGRPYEQYF. In DNA, the CDR3 is TGTGCCAGCAGACGAACAGGGGGACGGCCTTACGAGCAGTACTTC.

In its sample, this clone was seen a few times. The chain carries TRBV18 and TRBJ1-2; 7 bases agree with TRBD1. V lost 2 bases to trimming and J lost 5 bases; unmatched junction nucleotides: 8. Germline V gene lookup returns CDR1 KGHSH and CDR2 LQKENI. The CDR3 has 15 residues. Here the CDR3 reads CASSPAAGTEYGYTF. The CDR3, as DNA: TGTGCCAGCTCACCAGCCGCCGGGACAGAATATGGCTACACCTTC.

The sample holds a few counts of this clone. The CDR3 sequence: CASSPRGGSEKLFF. The CDR3 region has the DNA TGCGCCAGCAGCCCCCGAGGGGGTAGTGAAAAACTGTTTTTT. J is TRBJ1-4 and V is TRBV5-1; D possibly corresponds to TRBD1 (6 bases). V lost 4 bases to trimming and J lost 7 bases, with 14 bases between them. In germline, CDR1 is SGHRS, CDR2 YFSETQ. The CDR3 covers 14 residues.

This clone was counted only a few times. This chain links TRBV7-2 with TRBJ2-5; D possibly corresponds to TRBD2 (6 bases). This CDR3 comprises 13 residues. V lost 1 base to trimming and J lost 7 bases, with 10 bases between them. CDR1 is SGHTA, CDR2 FQGNSA, per germline. The CDR3 loop is CASSLVIGGTQYF. CDR3 DNA sequence: TGTGCCAGCAGCTTAGTTATCGGGGGGACCCAGTACTTC.

The V and J genes are TRBV30 and TRBJ1-1, with D possibly TRBD1 on 5 matching bases. CDR3 length: 16 residues. Trimming took 0 bases from V and 4 from J, leaving 18 bases between them. Germline-derived CDR1 and CDR2 are GTSNPN and SVGIG (reference sequence). The CDR3 is CAWSVRRWGGGTEAFF. The CDR3 DNA reads TGTGCCTGGAGTGTGCGAAGGTGGGGGGGAGGCACTGAAGCTTTCTTT.

The V call is TRBV7-3, the J call TRBJ2-3, with TRBD1 matching over 7 bases. The CDR3 loop spans 15 amino acids. V was clipped by 6 bases and J by 5 bases; unmatched bases: 11. Germline CDR1 reads SGHTA; CDR2 reads FQGTGA. CDR3 residues: CASSSRGRGGDTQYF. The DNA of the CDR3 is TGTGCCAGCAGTTCGAGGGGGCGCGGCGGAGATACGCAGTATTTT.

The DNA of the CDR3 is TGTGCCAGCAGCCACCCCCAGGGAAATGAGCAGTTCTTC. Protein sequence: CASSHPQGNEQFF. The chain recombines TRBV4-2 with TRBJ2-1; D may be TRBD1 (5 bases). The V and J ends lost 3 bases and 7 bases respectively, with 10 bases between them. Germline CDR1 reads LGHNA; CDR2 reads YNFKEQ. The CDR3 has 13 residues.

The J gene is TRBJ1-1, the V gene TRBV18, with D possibly TRBD1 on 6 matching bases. CDR1 KGHSH and CDR2 LQKENI come from the germline V gene. The CDR3 consists of 12 residues. V was pared by 3 bases and J by 10 bases, with 12 bases between. The DNA of the CDR3 is TGTGCCAGCTCACCTCAGGGGATCGGAGCTTTCTTT. Amino acid sequence: CASSPQGIGAFF. The entire variable domain, with the rest obtained from reference TRBV18 and TRBJ1-1, is as follows: NAGVMQNPRHLVRRRGQEARLRCSPMKGHSHVYWYRQLPEEGLKFMVYLQKENIIDESGMPKERFSAEFPKEGPSILRIQQVVRGDSAAYFCASSPQGIGAFFGQGTRLTVV.

In this sample, this clone turned up once. The CDR3 protein is CASSQGIWGETQYF. As DNA, the CDR3 is TGTGCCAGCAGCCAAGGCATATGGGGCGAGACCCAGTACTTC. The gene calls are TRBV4-2 and TRBJ2-5; D possibly corresponds to TRBD1 (5 bases). CDR1 is LGHNA and CDR2 is YNFKEQ in the germline V gene. The CDR3 runs 14 residues. V lost 1 base to trimming and J lost 5 bases, with 11 bases between them.

In its sample, this clone was seen a few times. This chain links TRBV10-3 with TRBJ1-5; weak D call: TRBD1 (5 bases). Germline CDR1 reads ENHRY; CDR2 reads SYGVKD. Trimming shortened V by 1 base and J by 5 bases, and 9 bases separated the two germline ends. The CDR3 contains 14 residues. The chain's CDR3 is CAISEFGTDQPQHF. CDR3 nucleotides: TGTGCCATCAGTGAGTTCGGGACTGATCAGCCCCAGCATTTT.

V gene TRBV5-6 combines with J gene TRBJ2-5; no reliable D call. Germline assignment: CDR1 SGHDT and CDR2 YYEEEE. The CDR3 is made up of 14 amino acids. V was shortened by 3 bases and J by 0 bases, with 9 bases between the two germline ends. The CDR3 sequence: CASSSQLNQETQYF. CDR3 DNA sequence: TGTGCCAGCAGCTCCCAACTTAACCAAGAGACCCAGTACTTC.

The sample holds a few counts of this clone. V and J are TRBV7-8 and TRBJ1-1, with TRBD1 as a possible D gene (5 bases). V lost 6 bases and J 4 bases, leaving 15 bases between the germline ends. Germline V gives CDR1 SGHVS, CDR2 FQNEAQ. The CDR3 spans 14 residues. The CDR3 DNA sequence: TGTGCCAGCAGACCGACCGCGGGGGTCACTGAAGCTTTCTTT. The encoded protein is CASRPTAGVTEAFF. Full variable domain (outside the CDR3, taken from reference TRBV7-8 and TRBJ1-1): GAGVSQSPRYKVAKRGQDVALRCDPISGHVSLFWYQQALGQGPEFLTYFQNEAQLDKSGLPSDRFFAERPEGSVSTLKIQRTQQEDSAVYLCASRPTAGVTEAFFGQGTRLTVV.

The rearrangement links TRBV18 to TRBJ1-3, with 9 bases fitting TRBD1. Trimming at V came to 3 bases and at J to 9 bases, leaving 6 bases not matched to a gene. The germline V gene has CDR1 KGHSH and CDR2 LQKENI. This CDR3 is 14 amino acids long. Here the CDR3 reads CASSPGQGLGTIYF. CDR3 nucleotides: TGTGCCAGCTCACCGGGACAGGGACTGGGCACCATATATTTT.

This chain joins TRBV7-9 and TRBJ1-6; D may be TRBD1 (5 bases). Germline V lookup: CDR1 SEHNR, CDR2 FQNEAQ (reference sequence). This CDR3 is built from 14 residues. Trimming pared 5 bases from V and 7 bases from J, leaving 12 bases between. The CDR3 coding sequence is TGTGCCAGCAGCCTTGCCGACAGAAATTCACCCCTCCACTTT. This translates into CASSLADRNSPLHF. The complete variable domain, with remaining parts taken from reference TRBV7-9 and TRBJ1-6, reads DTGVSQNPRHKITKRGQNVTFRCDPISEHNRLYWYRQTLGQGPEFLTYFQNEAQLEKSRLLSDRFSAERPKGSFSTLEIQRTEQGDSAMYLCASSLADRNSPLHFGNGTRLTVT.

CDR3 nucleotide sequence: TGTGCCAGCAGCTTAGCCCAGGGGAACGAGCAGTACTTC. It yields the protein CASSLAQGNEQYF. The J gene is TRBJ2-7, the V gene TRBV7-2; D might be TRBD1 (6 bases). V lost 0 bases and J 5 bases, leaving 8 bases between the germline ends. The CDR3 is 13 amino acids. Germline V gene sequence: CDR1 SGHTA, CDR2 FQGNSA.

The chain is built from TRBV9 and TRBJ2-7; 11 bases fit TRBD1. The CDR3 has 16 amino acids. The V gene's germline CDR1 is SGDLS and CDR2 YYNGEE. V was clipped by 2 bases and J by 0 bases; unmatched bases: 4. In nucleotides, the CDR3 is TGTGCCAGCAGCGTCGCTGGGACAGGGGGCTCCTACGAGCAGTACTTC. Translation gives CASSVAGTGGSYEQYF. The full variable domain, completed using reference TRBV9 and TRBJ2-7, is DSGVTQTPKHLITATGQRVTLRCSPRSGDLSVYWYQQSLDQGLQFLIQYYNGEERAKGNILERFSAQQFPDLHSELNLSSLELGDSALYFCASSVAGTGGSYEQYFGPGTRLTVT.

V is TRBV9 and J is TRBJ2-5; 7 bases line up with TRBD1. With V trimmed by 3 bases and J by 4 bases, 12 bases remained unmatched. The CDR3 runs to 16 residues. Germline values: CDR1 SGDLS, CDR2 YYNGEE. The CDR3 nucleotides read TGTGCCAGCAGCGCTCTTCCTGGGACAGCTCTAGAGACCCAGTACTTC. It encodes CASSALPGTALETQYF.

V gene TRBV4-2 combines with J gene TRBJ1-4; weak D call: TRBD1 (5 bases). Trimming removed 1 base at V and 8 bases at J, with 17 bases between. The CDR3 consists of 16 residues. Germline CDR1 and CDR2: LGHNA and YNFKEQ. DNA of the CDR3: TGTGCCAGCAGCCAAGTCGGATTAGGGGTGGGAGAAAAACTGTTTTTT. It specifies CASSQVGLGVGEKLFF.

This clone has just a few counts. The rearrangement links TRBV5-1 to TRBJ2-6; TRBD1 matches 10 bases. The CDR3 consists of 16 residues. J gave up 4 bases and V 4 bases, and 5 bases lay outside the gene matches. From germline, CDR1 is SGHRS and CDR2 YFSETQ. The CDR3 nucleotides are TGCGCCAGCAGCCGGGACAGGGGTTCCGGGGCCAACGTCCTGACTTTC. It yields the protein CASSRDRGSGANVLTF.